The 6 T cell receptor beta chains below come from one sample, sequenced in a study of CD8+CD57+ T cells in acquired aplastic anemia. The template for TCR beta VDJ and CDR3 sequence profiling was genomic DNA. TCRdb re-called the reads with MiXCR, one entry per CDR3 protein. The sample holds about 220,000 distinct CDR3 sequences, about 37% seen once. Sequencing was done on a sample of sorted CD4+, CD8+, or CD8+CD57+ T cells (not recorded which) from PBMCs. Receptors originate from a human donor in good health, serving as a control.

The chain uses TRBV19 and TRBJ1-1; D not resolved. V was shortened by 8 bases and J by 8 bases, with 9 bases between the two germline ends. Germline V CDR1 and CDR2: LNHDA, SQIVND (reference sequence). There are 10 residues in the CDR3. The CDR3 is CASAAAEAFF. The CDR3 DNA reads as TGTGCCAGTGCAGCTGCCGAAGCTTTCTTT. Complete variable domain (other parts from reference TRBV19 and TRBJ1-1): DGGITQSPKYLFRKEGQNVTLSCEQNLNHDAMYWYRQDPGQGLRLIYYSQIVNDFQKGDIAEGYSVSREKKESFPLTVTSAQKNPTAFYLCASAAAEAFFGQGTRLTVV.

Of note for this clonotype: With a much larger clone just one base away, this may be a read error. This CDR3 reads CASIGMVNTGELFF. The CDR3 DNA reads as TGTGCCAGTATCGGGATGGTGAACACCGGGGAGCTGTTTTTT. The rearrangement links TRBV14 to TRBJ2-2, with D perhaps TRBD2 (5 bases). V was pared by 9 bases and J by 1 base, with 12 bases between. The CDR3 spans 14 residues. Germline CDR1 and CDR2: SGHDN and FVKESK.

This clonotype came up many times. The chain links TRBV13 to TRBJ1-2, with 8 bases fitting TRBD1. The CDR3 sequence is 15 residues long. V trimming: 5 bases; J trimming: 2 bases; junction bases outside the gene matches: 7. Germline lookup yields CDR1 PRHDT and CDR2 FYEKMQ (reference sequence). CDR3 nucleotide sequence: TGTGCCAGCAGCCCCGGACAGGGCGGGAACTATGGCTACACCTTC. As protein: CASSPGQGGNYGYTF.

The sample holds many counts of this clonotype. The chain combines TRBV7-9 with TRBJ1-1; D unresolved. The CDR3 is 13 amino acids. Germline CDR1 SEHNR, CDR2 FQNEAQ (reference sequence). V was cut by 3 bases and J by 1 base, with 6 bases left in between. In nucleotides, the CDR3 is TGTGCCAGCAGCTTGTTGGAGAACACTGAAGCTTTCTTT. Its translation: CASSLLENTEAFF.

This rearrangement joins TRBV4-1 to TRBJ1-2; 7 nucleotides agree with TRBD1. Germline V gene lookup returns CDR1 MGHRA and CDR2 YSYEKL. The CDR3 totals 14 residues. Germline trimming cut 5 bases from V and 3 bases from J; bases unmatched to any gene: 6. Written as DNA, the CDR3 is TGCGCCAGCAGCAAACAGGGGTTTGACTATGGCTACACCTTC. It is translated as CASSKQGFDYGYTF.

The chain couples TRBV20-1 to TRBJ2-3; 7 bases agree with TRBD2. CDR3 length: 15 amino acids. Losses at the gene ends were 4 bases for V and 5 bases for J; bases not matched to a gene: 12. The germline V gene has CDR1 DFQATT and CDR2 SNEGSKA (reference sequence). The CDR3 spells CSAKRGAGVIDTQYF. CDR3 bases: TGCAGTGCTAAAAGGGGCGCGGGAGTCATAGATACGCAGTATTTT.